This T cell receptor (beta chain) was recorded in a study of memory CD4+ T cells and cytomegalovirus serostatus. Study observations and caveats: 67 of 164 known CMV-associated TCRbeta sequences appeared in CD4+ memory.

Germline assignment: CDR1 GTSNPN and CDR2 SVGIG (reference sequence). The CDR3 length is 17 residues. The V and J ends lost 4 bases and 0 bases, in that order; junction bases with no gene match: 13. The sort gate was single viable CD3+CD4+CD8-CD45RO+ cells for memory CD4+ T cells. TCRdb keeps only in-frame clones here, not all; method: immunoSEQ multiplex PCR. The data hold 60,000 to 70,000 clones, with roughly 75% observed a single time. A note on this clone: Antigen unknown.

Sequenced input: memory CD4+ T cells from blood. This clonotype was sampled from an adult in good health and CMV-seronegative. Some clones in this sample may be carry-over from other donors' samples. The chain recombines TRBV30 with TRBJ1-2, with TRBD1 matching 8 bases. The chain's CDR3 is CAWKWGRGLFSNYGYTF. The CDR3 DNA sequence: TGTGCCTGGAAATGGGGCAGGGGGCTGTTTTCTAACTATGGCTACACCTTC. Full variable domain (rest looked up from reference TRBV30 and TRBJ1-2): SQTIHQWPATLVQPVGSPLSLECTVEGTSNPNLYWYRQAAGRGLQLLFYSVGIGQISSEVPQNLSASRPQDRQFILSSKKLLLSDSGFYLCAWKWGRGLFSNYGYTFGSGTRLTVV.